The 21 T cell receptor beta chains listed next were all sequenced from one sample in a study of cytotoxic CD8 clonotypes in ibrutinib-treated CLL. Profiling relied on immunoSEQ multiplex PCR, and the TCRdb table lists in-frame clones only, not all of them. The sample lists about 310,000 clones, about 80% occurring once. The sample in question was PBMCs, obtained before ibrutinib treatment. Source of these receptors: a human donor with chronic lymphocytic leukemia.

The chain links TRBV7-9 to TRBJ2-7; weak D call: TRBD2 (6 bases). There are 14 residues in the CDR3. The germline V gene has CDR1 SEHNR and CDR2 FQNEAQ (reference sequence). Deletions cut 1 base from V and 3 bases from J, with 10 bases between. The CDR3 region has the DNA TGTGCCAGCAGCTTAGAGGAGGGCCGCTACGAGCAGTACTTC. This gives the protein CASSLEEGRYEQYF.

This clone was recorded a few times. The rearrangement uses TRBV2 and TRBJ1-1, with no clear D. This CDR3 is built from 13 residues. From germline, CDR1 is SNHLY and CDR2 FYNNEI. Between the trimmed V and J ends, which lost 9 bases and 1 base, there was a span of 12 bases. The DNA of the CDR3 is TGTGCCAGTCTGCGGCAGCAGAACACTGAAGCTTTCTTT. This codes for CASLRQQNTEAFF.

The rearrangement links TRBV7-9 to TRBJ1-1; D not resolved. There are 17 residues in the CDR3. The ends were cut back, 1 base at V and 5 bases at J, with 20 bases in the middle. CDR1 is SEHNR, CDR2 FQNEAQ, per germline (reference sequence). This CDR3 reads CASSLGGTSKGRTEAFF. The CDR3 DNA reads TGTGCCAGCAGCTTAGGAGGAACTTCAAAAGGGCGGACTGAAGCTTTCTTT.

J is TRBJ2-3 and V is TRBV4-1, with TRBD1 matching over 9 bases. The germline gives CDR1 MGHRA, CDR2 YSYEKL. CDR3 length: 16 residues. The trim removed 1 base at V and 6 bases at J, leaving 8 bases unmatched. CDR3 DNA sequence: TGCGCCAGCAGCCAAGTAGGGACAGGGTTACGGGATACGCAGTATTTT. Protein product: CASSQVGTGLRDTQYF.

This chain uses TRBV9 with TRBJ1-3, with TRBD1 as a possible D gene (5 bases). This CDR3 has 19 amino acids. The ends were cut back, 5 bases at V and 0 bases at J, with 24 bases in the middle. Germline loops: CDR1 SGDLS, CDR2 YYNGEE. CDR3 loop: CASSAGLTGTGVSGNTIYF. CDR3 DNA sequence: TGTGCCAGCAGTGCGGGTCTAACCGGGACGGGAGTCTCTGGAAACACCATATATTTT.

The chain links TRBV7-3 to TRBJ2-5; D gene uncertain. V gave up 3 bases and J gave up 1 base, with 6 bases separating them. This CDR3 comprises 13 residues. Germline V gene sequence: CDR1 SGHTA, CDR2 FQGTGA. The CDR3 nucleotides read TGTGCCAGCAGCTTTCGGGCCCAAGAGACCCAGTACTTC. This sequence encodes CASSFRAQETQYF.

The chain recombines TRBV10-3 with TRBJ1-4; D is possibly TRBD1 (6 bases). This CDR3 spans 15 amino acids. Germline V lookup: CDR1 ENHRY, CDR2 SYGVKD. Trimming left V 3 bases short and J 6 bases short, with 14 bases between. In DNA, the CDR3 is TGTGCCATCAGTGACCAGGGGAAGGGGGATGAAAAACTGTTTTTT. This sequence encodes CAISDQGKGDEKLFF.

This clone was seen a handful of times. V gene TRBV11-2 combines with J gene TRBJ1-2, with 8 bases lining up with TRBD1. V lost 5 bases to trimming and J lost 6 bases; unmatched junction nucleotides: 11. CDR3 size: 15 residues. CDR1 and CDR2 from the germline V gene are SGHAT and FQNNGV. The CDR3 region is CASSPMTGAKNGYTF. The CDR3 coding sequence is TGTGCCAGCAGCCCTATGACAGGGGCCAAGAATGGCTACACCTTC.

The chain joins TRBV11-2 to TRBJ2-7; D remains unclear. V was trimmed by 4 bases and J by 3 bases, leaving 16 bases between them. The germline gives CDR1 SGHAT, CDR2 FQNNGV. There are 15 residues in the CDR3. This chain's CDR3 is CASSSTKGPHYEQYF. The CDR3 coding sequence is TGTGCCAGCAGCTCGACGAAAGGACCTCACTACGAGCAGTACTTC.

In its sample, this clone was seen a few times. V and J are TRBV18 and TRBJ2-7; D gene ambiguous. Germline values: CDR1 KGHSH, CDR2 LQKENI. The CDR3 sequence is 12 residues long. With 1 base removed from V and 6 bases from J, the gap between germline ends came to 7 bases. The CDR3 region has the DNA TGTGCCAGCTCACCACAGGTTTCCGAGCAGTACTTC. Translating gives CASSPQVSEQYF.

This chain uses TRBV30 with TRBJ2-7; D tentatively fits TRBD1 or TRBD2 (5 bases each). The V end lost 2 bases, the J end lost 4 bases, and 15 bases lay between the germline ends. Germline V gene data show CDR1 as GTSNPN and CDR2 as SVGIG (reference sequence). The CDR3 spans 14 residues. CDR3 nucleotides: TGTGCCTGGAGTCGAGGGGCTGACCTTTACGAGCAGTACTTC. Translated, it gives CAWSRGADLYEQYF.

This rearrangement joins TRBV27 to TRBJ2-1; D might be TRBD1 or TRBD2, each matching 6 bases. This CDR3 is built from 14 residues. With 1 base removed from V and 8 bases from J, the gap between germline ends came to 12 bases. In germline, CDR1 is MNHEY, CDR2 SMNVEV (reference sequence). CDR3 sequence: CASSLLLGGDEQFF. For the CDR3, the DNA is TGTGCCAGCAGTTTATTGTTGGGGGGCGATGAGCAGTTCTTC.

The chain carries TRBV30 and TRBJ2-3, with 13 positions matching TRBD2. The CDR3 is 16 amino acids. Germline values: CDR1 GTSNPN, CDR2 SVGIG (reference sequence). Unmatched junction bases numbered 5, after V lost 4 bases and J lost 1 base. CDR3 sequence reads: CAWNGLAGVGTDTQYF. The CDR3 DNA reads TGTGCCTGGAATGGACTAGCGGGAGTTGGCACAGATACGCAGTATTTT.

CDR3 loop: CRRTGLGYTF. DNA for the CDR3: TGCAGAAGGACAGGGCTTGGCTACACCTTC. The chain employs TRBV20-1 and TRBJ1-2; TRBD1 agrees at 8 bases. There are 10 residues in the CDR3. The germline V gene has CDR1 DFQATT and CDR2 SNEGSKA (reference sequence).

V and J are TRBV7-6 and TRBJ2-3; D unclear. Germline values: CDR1 SGHVS, CDR2 FNYEAQ. Trimming removed 2 bases at V and 2 bases at J, with 8 bases between. This CDR3 has 14 amino acids. The CDR3 DNA sequence: TGTGCCAGCAGCTTACGACTTAACACAGATACGCAGTATTTT. Amino acid sequence: CASSLRLNTDTQYF.

The chain employs TRBV9 and TRBJ2-3; no reliable D call. V shed 0 bases and J shed 2 bases, with 7 bases lying between them. Germline lookup yields CDR1 SGDLS and CDR2 YYNGEE. CDR3 size: 14 residues. The CDR3 nucleotides are TGTGCCAGCAGCGTAGACACCTACACAGATACGCAGTATTTT. Amino acid sequence: CASSVDTYTDTQYF.

This chain joins TRBV9 and TRBJ2-5; D might be TRBD2 (6 bases). This CDR3 has 13 amino acids. Germline CDR1 and CDR2: SGDLS and YYNGEE. Trimming took 4 bases from V and 1 from J, leaving 8 bases between them. The CDR3 here is CASSLGLQETQYF. In DNA form, the CDR3 reads TGTGCCAGCAGCTTGGGACTCCAAGAGACCCAGTACTTC.

This clone was seen a handful of times. V and J are TRBV10-3 and TRBJ2-7; TRBD2 agrees at 10 bases. The CDR3 spans 14 residues. V lost 4 bases, J lost 4 bases, and 4 bases stayed unmatched. From germline, CDR1 is ENHRY and CDR2 SYGVKD. Written as DNA, the CDR3 is TGTGCCATCAGTGTAGGGACTAGCGAGTACGAGCAGTACTTC. This codes for CAISVGTSEYEQYF.

J is TRBJ2-1 and V is TRBV20-1; D is possibly TRBD1 or TRBD2 (5 bases each). Between the trimmed V and J ends, which lost 5 bases and 10 bases, there was a span of 12 bases. Germline CDR1 DFQATT, CDR2 SNEGSKA (reference sequence). CDR3 length: 11 residues. This CDR3 is CSAGGPREQFF. CDR3 DNA: TGCAGTGCTGGGGGTCCCCGGGAGCAGTTCTTC.

The chain carries TRBV19 and TRBJ2-2; tentatively, D is TRBD1 or TRBD2 (6 bases each). This CDR3 comprises 15 residues. The V and J ends lost 3 bases and 6 bases respectively, with 14 bases between them. Germline CDR1 is LNHDA and CDR2 is SQIVND (reference sequence). The CDR3 spells CASSIRGREAGELFF. CDR3 nucleotides: TGTGCCAGTAGTATTCGGGGGCGCGAGGCCGGGGAGCTGTTTTTT.

V usage is TRBV4-1 and J usage is TRBJ2-4; D is unclear. CDR1 and CDR2 from the germline V gene are MGHRA and YSYEKL. With 2 bases removed from V and 0 bases from J, the gap between germline ends came to 8 bases. This CDR3 contains 15 residues. The CDR3: CASSQSPLAKNIQYF. In DNA form, the CDR3 reads TGCGCCAGCAGCCAATCCCCCCTAGCCAAAAACATTCAGTACTTC.